The next 27 T cell receptor beta chains were all read from a single sample in a study of immune evolution from preneoplasia to lung adenocarcinoma. Clones were sequenced by immunoSEQ multiplex PCR, and TCRdb holds only the in-frame ones, with some missing. The sample yields some 10,000 clones, roughly four fifths seen once. Sequenced: FFPE minimally invasive lung adenocarcinoma tissue. The receptor source for this set is a person aged 70 to 79 with lung adenocarcinoma.

The chain recombines TRBV11-2 with TRBJ2-7; tentative D call: TRBD1 (6 bases). This CDR3 spans 13 amino acids. The germline V gene encodes CDR1 SGHAT and CDR2 FQNNGV. Between the trimmed V and J ends, which lost 5 bases and 2 bases, there was a span of 10 bases. CDR3 amino acids: CASSRGQTYEQYF. CDR3 coding DNA: TGTGCCAGCAGCAGAGGACAGACCTACGAGCAGTACTTC.

V and J are TRBV28 and TRBJ2-7; possibly TRBD2 for D (6 bases). This CDR3 comprises 14 residues. V lost 10 bases and J lost 0, with 16 bases in between. Germline CDR1 is MDHEN and CDR2 is SYDVKM. CDR3 in amino acids: CATGGRASSYEQYF. The CDR3 DNA is TGTGCCACCGGAGGGCGGGCGAGCTCCTACGAGCAGTACTTC. The full variable domain, completed using reference TRBV28 and TRBJ2-7, is DVKVTQSSRYLVKRTGEKVFLECVQDMDHENMFWYRQDPGLGLRLIYFSYDVKMKEKGDIPEGYSVSREKKERFSLILESASTNQTSMYLCATGGRASSYEQYFGPGTRLTVT.

J is TRBJ2-5 and V is TRBV5-1, with a possible D match to TRBD1 (6 bases). CDR1 SGHRS and CDR2 YFSETQ come from the germline V gene. V lost 0 bases to trimming and J lost 3 bases, with 9 bases between them. This CDR3 spans 14 amino acids. CDR3 nucleotides: TGCGCCAGCAGCTTGGTGCCAGGGGAAGAGACCCAGTACTTC. Its translation: CASSLVPGEETQYF. The entire variable domain, with the rest obtained from reference TRBV5-1 and TRBJ2-5, is as follows: KAGVTQTPRYLIKTRGQQVTLSCSPISGHRSVSWYQQTPGQGLQFLFEYFSETQRNKGNFPGRFSGRQFSNSRSEMNVSTLELGDSALYLCASSLVPGEETQYFGPGTRLLVL.

The count of this clone is one. The chain couples TRBV6-1 to TRBJ1-6; D is perhaps TRBD1 (5 bases). The CDR3 has 15 amino acids. CDR1 and CDR2 from the germline V gene are MNHNS and SASEGT. Between the trimmed V and J ends, which lost 2 bases and 7 bases, there was a span of 12 bases. The CDR3, as DNA: TGTGCCAGCAGTGAAAGTCAGGGTATGAATTCACCCCTCCACTTT. It encodes CASSESQGMNSPLHF.

The chain joins TRBV7-3 to TRBJ2-3; D possibly corresponds to TRBD1 (5 bases). This CDR3 has 14 residues. Germline CDR1 is SGHTA and CDR2 is FQGTGA. Trimming removed 5 bases at V and 0 bases at J, with 9 bases between. CDR3 region: CASSVGHSTDTQYF. The CDR3 DNA reads TGTGCCAGCAGCGTTGGACACAGCACAGATACGCAGTATTTT.

Here the CDR3 reads CASSLLTSGTYNEQFF. In DNA, the CDR3 is TGTGCCAGCAGTTTGCTGACTAGCGGGACCTACAATGAGCAGTTCTTC. The chain has TRBV28 and TRBJ2-1, with 11 bases that match TRBD2. Per germline, CDR1 MDHEN and CDR2 SYDVKM. The V segment lost 3 bases and the J segment 2 bases; nucleotides outside the gene matches: 3. The CDR3 consists of 16 residues. The variable domain in full, completed from reference TRBV28 and TRBJ2-1, reads DVKVTQSSRYLVKRTGEKVFLECVQDMDHENMFWYRQDPGLGLRLIYFSYDVKMKEKGDIPEGYSVSREKKERFSLILESASTNQTSMYLCASSLLTSGTYNEQFFGPGTRLTVL.

The V call is TRBV6-1, the J call TRBJ2-5; D may be TRBD2 (5 bases). V lost 4 bases and J 2 bases, leaving 8 bases between the germline ends. Germline lookup yields CDR1 MNHNS and CDR2 SASEGT. The CDR3 contains 13 residues. The chain's CDR3 is CASSAGLQETQYF. The CDR3 nucleotides read TGTGCCAGCAGTGCCGGACTGCAAGAGACCCAGTACTTC.

The chain couples TRBV30 to TRBJ2-7; possible D gene TRBD2, 6 bases. The CDR3 extends over 13 amino acids. CDR1 GTSNPN and CDR2 SVGIG come from the germline V gene (reference sequence). Between the trimmed V and J ends, which lost 7 bases and 7 bases, there was a span of 20 bases. The CDR3 loop reads CALHSGRGWEQYF. CDR3 sequence (DNA): TGTGCCTTACACTCGGGGCGGGGATGGGAGCAGTACTTC.

A note on this clone: One end of the junction fails to match germline, which may point to a read error. The chain joins TRBV9 to TRBJ2-1; D is tentatively TRBD1 or TRBD2 (6 bases each). Germline V gives CDR1 SGDLS, CDR2 YYNGEE. This CDR3 has 16 residues. CDR3 nucleotide sequence: TGTGTCAGCAGCGTAGGGGGAGGAGGGCCAGGGAATGAGCAGTTCTTC. Protein: CVSSVGGGGPGNEQFF.

The chain couples TRBV7-9 to TRBJ2-7, with a possible D match to TRBD2 (6 bases). This CDR3 contains 14 residues. Germline V gene lookup returns CDR1 SEHNR and CDR2 FQNEAQ (reference sequence). V dropped 3 bases and J dropped 5 bases, with 14 bases sitting between them. In DNA, the CDR3 is TGTGCCAGCAGCTTCGGGGGAAAGGGCGACGAGCAGTACTTC. This codes for CASSFGGKGDEQYF.

The chain is built from TRBV12-2 and TRBJ1-3; the table's D call TRBD1 went unverified against the DNA. TRBV12-2 is a documented pseudogene. This CDR3 contains 16 residues. The CDR3 DNA is TGTGCAAGTCGCTTAGATAGACATTACTCTGGAAACACCATATATTTT. It translates to CASRLDRHYSGNTIYF.

V gene TRBV7-8 combines with J gene TRBJ1-1, with D possibly TRBD1 on 6 matching bases. The germline V and J ends were trimmed by 5 bases and 3 bases, with 13 bases remaining between them. The germline V gene has CDR1 SGHVS and CDR2 FQNEAQ. The CDR3 loop spans 14 amino acids. The CDR3 coding sequence is TGTGCCAGCAGCCCCGGACAGTTTCACACTGAAGCTTTCTTT. Amino acids: CASSPGQFHTEAFF.

The chain is built from TRBV7-3 and TRBJ2-1, with D hard to call. V was cut by 3 bases and J by 5 bases, with 14 bases left in between. Germline CDR1 and CDR2: SGHTA and FQGTGA. The CDR3 totals 15 residues. CDR3 nucleotide sequence: TGTGCCAGCAGCTTGGACGGCACGGAAAACAATGAGCAGTTCTTC. Protein: CASSLDGTENNEQFF.

This clone was recorded once. The gene calls are TRBV11-2 and TRBJ2-7; unclear D gene. The CDR3 is made up of 13 amino acids. Germline-derived CDR1 and CDR2 are SGHAT and FQNNGV. Deletions cut 3 bases from V and 0 bases from J, with 6 bases between. The CDR3 here is CASSLVTSYEQYF. The CDR3 DNA sequence: TGTGCCAGCAGCTTGGTCACCTCCTACGAGCAGTACTTC.

The chain recombines TRBV19 with TRBJ1-5; 9 bases agree with TRBD1. Trimming cost V 10 bases and J 4 bases; bases outside gene matches: 29. This CDR3 spans 21 amino acids. CDR1 and CDR2 (germline): LNHDA, SQIVND (reference sequence). The CDR3 loop is CATALQGATGMGGFGNQPQHF. CDR3 bases: TGTGCCACCGCCTTACAGGGGGCCACCGGTATGGGTGGGTTTGGGAATCAGCCCCAGCATTTT.

As concerns this clone: At one boundary the junction diverges from the germline segment, which might be a read error. The chain couples TRBV6-1 to TRBJ1-2; 7 nucleotides match TRBD1. Germline CDR1 reads MNHNS; CDR2 reads SASEGT. CDR3 size: 14 residues. Written as DNA, the CDR3 is TGTGCCAGCAGCGAAGACAGGGAGGACTACGGCTACACCTTC. Amino acids: CASSEDREDYGYTF.

V is TRBV9 and J is TRBJ1-6; D possibly corresponds to TRBD1 (6 bases). V was trimmed by 0 bases and J by 8 bases, leaving 12 bases between them. CDR1 is SGDLS, CDR2 YYNGEE, per germline. CDR3 size: 15 residues. The CDR3 loop reads CASSVEQGTDSPLHF. CDR3 DNA sequence: TGTGCCAGCAGCGTAGAGCAGGGGACGGATTCACCCCTCCACTTT. The full variable domain, in which reference TRBV9 and TRBJ1-6 provide the parts outside the CDR3, is DSGVTQTPKHLITATGQRVTLRCSPRSGDLSVYWYQQSLDQGLQFLIQYYNGEERAKGNILERFSAQQFPDLHSELNLSSLELGDSALYFCASSVEQGTDSPLHFGNGTRLTVT.

The rearrangement uses TRBV18 and TRBJ1-1; maybe TRBD1 (5 bases). Germline V lookup: CDR1 KGHSH, CDR2 LQKENI. The V gene lost 6 bases and the J gene lost 4 bases, with 18 bases spanning the gap. The CDR3 has 15 residues. CDR3 residues: CASSPREAPGTEAFF. The CDR3 nucleotides read TGTGCCAGCTCCCCCAGGGAGGCCCCGGGCACTGAAGCTTTCTTT.

The V gene is TRBV15, the J gene TRBJ2-2; D ambiguous. The CDR3 contains 15 residues. Germline lookup yields CDR1 LNHNV and CDR2 YYDKDF (reference sequence). The V and J ends lost 0 bases and 3 bases respectively, with 8 bases between them. Written as DNA, the CDR3 is TGTGCCACCAGCAGAGATATCGGAGACACCGGGGAGCTGTTTTTT. Translated: CATSRDIGDTGELFF.

J is TRBJ2-2 and V is TRBV15; D remains unclear. Trimming pared 0 bases from V and 8 bases from J, leaving 7 bases between. Germline values: CDR1 LNHNV, CDR2 YYDKDF (reference sequence). The length of the CDR3 is 13 residues. CDR3 loop: CATSRDVEGELFF. The CDR3, as DNA: TGTGCCACCAGCAGAGATGTGGAGGGGGAGCTGTTTTTT.

The chain carries TRBV11-2 and TRBJ2-3; TRBD2 is a possible D gene (6 bases). The ends were cut back, 1 base at V and 2 bases at J, with 13 bases in the middle. Looked up from germline, CDR1 is SGHAT and CDR2 is FQNNGV. This CDR3 has 16 residues. In DNA form, the CDR3 reads TGTGCCAGCAGCTTAGGGGGACTTCCGATCACAGATACGCAGTATTTT. It encodes CASSLGGLPITDTQYF.

This chain joins TRBV30 and TRBJ2-7; perhaps TRBD1 as D (6 bases). The germline V gene has CDR1 GTSNPN and CDR2 SVGIG (reference sequence). Trimming took off 2 bases at V and 0 bases at J, with 8 bases between the two ends. The CDR3 is 13 residues long. The CDR3 protein is CAWSRDTSYEQYF. CDR3 coding DNA: TGTGCCTGGAGTAGGGACACCTCCTACGAGCAGTACTTC. The whole variable domain, filled in from reference TRBV30 and TRBJ2-7, reads SQTIHQWPATLVQPVGSPLSLECTVEGTSNPNLYWYRQAAGRGLQLLFYSVGIGQISSEVPQNLSASRPQDRQFILSSKKLLLSDSGFYLCAWSRDTSYEQYFGPGTRLTVT.

This sequence joins TRBV18 and TRBJ1-4, with D uncertain. From germline, CDR1 is KGHSH and CDR2 LQKENI. There are 16 residues in the CDR3. With 3 bases removed from V and 2 bases from J, the gap between germline ends came to 13 bases. The DNA of the CDR3 is TGTGCCAGCTCACCTTTAGGGAGTGGGACTAATGAAAAACTGTTTTTT. Its translation is CASSPLGSGTNEKLFF.

The CDR3 nucleotides are TGTGCCAGCAGGTACGGGTCGGGCTACACCTTC. Its translation is CASRYGSGYTF. The chain employs TRBV25-1 and TRBJ1-2; D remains unclear. The germline V gene encodes CDR1 MGHDK and CDR2 SYGVNS. V was clipped by 6 bases and J by 8 bases, with 10 bases between them. CDR3 length: 11 amino acids.

The chain recombines TRBV19 with TRBJ1-1, with a possible D match to TRBD1 (5 bases). V lost 5 bases, J lost 1 base, and 11 bases lay in between. Germline assignment: CDR1 LNHDA and CDR2 SQIVND (reference sequence). The CDR3 length is 14 residues. Here the CDR3 reads CASSVGGKNTEAFF. CDR3 coding DNA: TGTGCCAGTAGTGTGGGGGGGAAGAACACTGAAGCTTTCTTT. Complete variable domain (other parts from reference TRBV19 and TRBJ1-1): DGGITQSPKYLFRKEGQNVTLSCEQNLNHDAMYWYRQDPGQGLRLIYYSQIVNDFQKGDIAEGYSVSREKKESFPLTVTSAQKNPTAFYLCASSVGGKNTEAFFGQGTRLTVV.

Only a few counts were recorded for this clone. The chain joins TRBV6-1 to TRBJ2-5; D call uncertain. The germline V gene has CDR1 MNHNS and CDR2 SASEGT. The V end lost 3 bases, the J end lost 1 base, and 9 bases lay between the germline ends. CDR3 length: 14 amino acids. DNA of the CDR3: TGTGCCAGCAGTGATGCGCGTTTCCAAGAGACCCAGTACTTC. Translated: CASSDARFQETQYF.

The sample holds a few counts of this clone. This chain connects TRBV19 to TRBJ2-1; the match to TRBD2 covers 8 bases. V dropped 7 bases and J dropped 3; count of bases not matched to a gene: 8. The CDR3 sequence is 15 residues long. Looked up from germline, CDR1 is LNHDA and CDR2 is SQIVND (reference sequence). The CDR3 sequence: CASNPGLAGYNEQFF. In nucleotides, the CDR3 is TGTGCCAGTAACCCCGGGCTAGCGGGCTACAATGAGCAGTTCTTC.